The 22 T cell receptor beta chains presented below share a single source sample, sequenced in a study of high-grade serous ovarian cancer treatment subgroups. Data came from immunoSEQ multiplex PCR; TCRdb stores just in-frame clones and leaves some out. This table has about 7,800 clones, approximately 62% appearing once. Tumor samples were taken before definitive surgery or chemotherapy. The material sequenced was tumor tissue. The receptors were sampled from a human donor with high-grade serous ovarian cancer.

There are a few counts of this clone. The chain joins TRBV19 to TRBJ1-2, with D maybe TRBD1 (5 bases). The CDR3 consists of 14 residues. The ends were cut back, 6 bases at V and 0 bases at J, with 11 bases in the middle. Germline values: CDR1 LNHDA, CDR2 SQIVND (reference sequence). CDR3 loop: CASREQGANYGYTF. The CDR3 nucleotides read TGTGCCAGTAGGGAGCAGGGCGCTAACTATGGCTACACCTTC.

The gene calls are TRBV28 and TRBJ2-4; 11 positions match TRBD2. The CDR3 is made up of 12 amino acids. Germline assignment: CDR1 MDHEN and CDR2 SYDVKM. V was pared by 10 bases and J by 10 bases, with 6 bases of the junction left unmatched. CDR3: CATLAGAGIQYF. CDR3 DNA sequence: TGTGCCACACTAGCGGGAGCCGGGATTCAGTACTTC.

The chain joins TRBV11-2 to TRBJ1-1; D gene unclear. The V end was cut by 6 bases, the J end by 4 bases, with 12 bases between. Germline-derived CDR1 and CDR2 are SGHAT and FQNNGV. The CDR3 is made up of 13 amino acids. CDR3 coding DNA: TGTGCCAGCAGTTTGGGGAGCGGCACTGAAGCTTTCTTT. Protein product: CASSLGSGTEAFF.

This rearrangement joins TRBV4-2 to TRBJ2-7; 7 bases match TRBD2. The CDR3 consists of 17 residues. V gave up 0 bases and J gave up 3 bases; unmatched junction bases: 11. Germline-derived CDR1 and CDR2 are LGHNA and YNFKEQ. CDR3 residues: CASSQDQNAGLNYEQYF. The CDR3 coding sequence is TGTGCCAGCAGCCAAGATCAGAATGCGGGACTAAACTACGAGCAGTACTTC.

This clone has just one count. In DNA, the CDR3 is TGTGCCAGCAGCAGACTAGCGGGAGACACCTACAATGAGCAGTTCTTC. Amino acid sequence: CASSRLAGDTYNEQFF. V and J are TRBV7-2 and TRBJ2-1, with 12 bases that match TRBD2. CDR1 is SGHTA, CDR2 FQGNSA, per germline. This CDR3 spans 16 amino acids. Unmatched junction bases numbered 4, after V lost 5 bases and J lost 2 bases.

The gene calls are TRBV21-1 and TRBJ2-1; TRBD2 is taken as the D call from the table, unchecked against the DNA. TRBV21-1 has pseudogene status. This CDR3 has 13 amino acids. The CDR3 reads CASSVATANEQFF. CDR3 sequence (DNA): TGTGCCAGCAGCGTAGCAACCGCTAATGAGCAGTTCTTC.

This chain uses TRBV6-5 with TRBJ2-5; tentatively, D is TRBD1 (6 bases). This CDR3 contains 13 residues. Trimming removed 5 bases from V and 6 bases from J, with 13 bases in between. CDR1 MNHEY and CDR2 SVGAGI come from the germline V gene. The CDR3 bases are TGTGCCAGCAGTCGAACAGGGAGACAGACCCAGTACTTC. It specifies CASSRTGRQTQYF.

The CDR3 DNA reads TGTGCCATCAGTATGACTAGCTCCTACAATGAGCAGTTCTTC. The encoded protein is CAISMTSSYNEQFF. This chain uses TRBV10-3 with TRBJ2-1, with a tentative D call TRBD2 (6 bases). The CDR3 length is 14 residues. Germline lookup yields CDR1 ENHRY and CDR2 SYGVKD. Trimming left V 5 bases short and J 0 bases short, with 8 bases between.

The rearrangement joins TRBV9 to TRBJ1-3, with TRBD1 identical over 7 bases. J gave up 9 bases and V 3 bases, and 12 bases lay outside the gene matches. Germline assignment: CDR1 SGDLS and CDR2 YYNGEE. The CDR3 is made up of 15 amino acids. CDR3 protein: CASSAGDRVGGTIYF. CDR3 DNA: TGTGCCAGCAGCGCCGGTGACAGGGTCGGGGGCACCATATATTTT.

The genes are TRBV13 and TRBJ2-7; D perhaps matches TRBD2 (5 bases). The germline V and J ends were trimmed by 2 bases and 3 bases, with 11 bases remaining between them. Germline V gene lookup returns CDR1 PRHDT and CDR2 FYEKMQ (reference sequence). The CDR3 runs to 14 residues. The CDR3 here is CASSLRRALYEQYF. Here the CDR3 DNA reads TGTGCCAGCAGCTTAAGGCGGGCCCTCTACGAGCAGTACTTC. The full variable domain, in which reference TRBV13 and TRBJ2-7 provide the parts outside the CDR3, is AAGVIQSPRHLIKEKRETATLKCYPIPRHDTVYWYQQGPGQDPQFLISFYEKMQSDKGSIPDRFSAQQFSDYHSELNMSSLELGDSALYFCASSLRRALYEQYFGPGTRLTVT.

The chain recombines TRBV4-3 with TRBJ1-1; 7 bases are a match to TRBD1. There are 16 residues in the CDR3. V shed 0 bases, J shed 5 bases, and the junction held 9 bases outside the gene matches. Germline assignment: CDR1 LGHNA and CDR2 YSLEER. The CDR3 sequence: CASSQDLTGKRTEAFF. In DNA form, the CDR3 reads TGCGCCAGCAGCCAAGATTTGACAGGGAAGAGGACTGAAGCTTTCTTT.

This sequence joins TRBV19 and TRBJ1-6; D not certain. The V gene lost 5 bases and the J gene lost 9 bases, with 11 bases spanning the gap. The CDR3 sequence is 13 residues long. Germline CDR1 LNHDA, CDR2 SQIVND (reference sequence). CDR3 sequence reads: CASSSGVGSPLHF. As DNA, the CDR3 is TGTGCCAGTAGTTCGGGTGTCGGTTCACCCCTCCACTTT. Supplemented by reference TRBV19 and TRBJ1-6, the full variable domain reads DGGITQSPKYLFRKEGQNVTLSCEQNLNHDAMYWYRQDPGQGLRLIYYSQIVNDFQKGDIAEGYSVSREKKESFPLTVTSAQKNPTAFYLCASSSGVGSPLHFGNGTRLTVT.

The CDR3 nucleotides read TGTGCCAGCAGCTTACCTAGCGGCCCTTTTTCCGGGGAGCTGTTTTTT. Encoded protein: CASSLPSGPFSGELFF. The chain is built from TRBV5-4 and TRBJ2-2; 7 nucleotides match TRBD2. Germline lookup yields CDR1 SGHNT and CDR2 YYREEE (reference sequence). After removal of 2 bases from V and 6 bases from J, the junction contained 10 bases not matched to a gene. This CDR3 has 16 amino acids.

The genes are TRBV28 and TRBJ1-4, with 9 bases lining up with TRBD1. This CDR3 spans 14 amino acids. After removal of 5 bases from V and 7 bases from J, the junction contained 5 bases not matched to a gene. Germline loops: CDR1 MDHEN, CDR2 SYDVKM. The CDR3 region is CASSRGQGAEKLFF. The CDR3 coding sequence is TGTGCCAGCAGTCGGGGACAGGGAGCTGAAAAACTGTTTTTT.

The gene calls are TRBV9 and TRBJ1-3; D uncertain. CDR3 size: 14 residues. The V gene lost 0 bases and the J gene lost 0 bases, with 4 bases spanning the gap. CDR1 SGDLS and CDR2 YYNGEE come from the germline V gene. DNA of the CDR3: TGTGCCAGCAGCGTAGCGGGCTCTGGAAACACCATATATTTT. As protein: CASSVAGSGNTIYF.

The chain couples TRBV7-2 to TRBJ2-1, with 7 bases lining up with TRBD2. Germline-derived CDR1 and CDR2 are SGHTA and FQGNSA. V lost 0 bases to trimming and J lost 4 bases; unmatched junction nucleotides: 3. This CDR3 region has 15 residues. The DNA for the CDR3 is TGTGCCAGCAGCTTAGCGAGCGGGGCGTACAATGAGCAGTTCTTC. Its protein product is CASSLASGAYNEQFF.

The CDR3 DNA sequence: TGTGCCAGCAGCGCGGGACCCGCGGGTTACACTGAAGCTTTCTTT. This encodes CASSAGPAGYTEAFF. The chain is built from TRBV7-9 and TRBJ1-1; D perhaps matches TRBD1 (5 bases). The V gene's germline CDR1 is SEHNR and CDR2 FQNEAQ (reference sequence). The CDR3 spans 15 residues. Trimming removed 5 bases from V and 3 bases from J, with 16 bases in between.

The chain joins TRBV10-3 to TRBJ1-2, with 9 bases fitting TRBD1. The CDR3 is 13 amino acids. Trimming at V came to 1 base and at J to 7 bases, leaving 1 base not matched to a gene. CDR1 and CDR2 from the germline V gene are ENHRY and SYGVKD. For the CDR3, the DNA is TGTGCCATCAGTGAGTGGACAGGGGCTGGCTACACCTTC. Translated: CAISEWTGAGYTF.

The chain links TRBV7-2 to TRBJ2-1; 9 nucleotides agree with TRBD2. CDR1 is SGHTA and CDR2 is FQGNSA in the germline V gene. The CDR3 totals 14 residues. The J segment lost 10 bases and the V segment lost 1 base, leaving 5 bases of the junction unmatched. CDR3 protein: CASSLVSAGGEQFF. CDR3 bases: TGTGCCAGCAGCTTAGTTTCGGCGGGAGGGGAGCAGTTCTTC.

This sequence joins TRBV6-4 and TRBJ1-2; D unclear. The germline V gene has CDR1 MRHNA and CDR2 SNTAGT. Deletions cut 6 bases from V and 8 bases from J, with 13 bases between. The CDR3 covers 12 residues. This chain's CDR3 is CASSLGRAGYTF. Written as DNA, the CDR3 is TGTGCCAGCAGCTTAGGCCGCGCCGGCTACACCTTC.

The gene calls are TRBV9 and TRBJ2-5, with D possibly TRBD2 on 6 matching bases. Germline assignment: CDR1 SGDLS and CDR2 YYNGEE. This CDR3 contains 14 residues. V was pared by 4 bases and J by 2 bases, with 12 bases between. The CDR3 loop is CASSPGLSQETQYF. CDR3 nucleotides: TGTGCCAGCAGCCCCGGACTATCTCAAGAGACCCAGTACTTC.

The genes are TRBV7-2 and TRBJ1-2; 10 positions match TRBD1. The V gene's germline CDR1 is SGHTA and CDR2 FQGNSA. The CDR3 length is 13 residues. With V trimmed by 2 bases and J by 7 bases, 1 base remained unmatched. The CDR3 region is CASSLRDRGGYTF. CDR3 nucleotide sequence: TGTGCCAGCAGCTTAAGGGACAGGGGTGGCTACACCTTC.